The TCR beta chain described here comes from a study of T cells in Graves' hyperthyroidism and ophthalmopathy. Each patient was aged 18 to 65 and had newly diagnosed hyperthyroidism of under 2 months' duration. Uncontrolled infection, other autoimmune disease, pregnancy or lactation led to exclusion. Findings of the study overall: Clonotypes that were expanded in thyroid above 0.001 mostly appeared in blood too.

This CDR3 region has 16 residues. V was pared by 2 bases and J by 3 bases, with 14 bases between. Germline V CDR1 and CDR2: PRHDT, FYEKMQ (reference sequence). The TCR beta CDR3 regions underwent amplification using RNA transcripts as the source. RT-PCR in the first round (using the HTBI primer set) targeted the TCR CDR3. Each CDR3 protein is one row after TCRdb ran MiXCR on the multiplex PCR reads. The table has hundreds of thousands of distinct CDR3 sequences, approximately 36% seen once; the top ten hold around 32%. As to this clonotype: Its antigen is not identified.

Sequencing was performed on blood. V usage is TRBV13 and J usage is TRBJ1-5; D is undetermined. The receptor was derived from a middle-aged woman with Graves' hyperthyroidism. This CDR3 reads CASSLMGLGPNQPQHF. In nucleotides, the CDR3 is TGTGCCAGCAGCTTAATGGGGTTAGGGCCCAATCAGCCCCAGCATTTT.